These T cell receptor beta chains were read from a single sample in a study of identical twins. TCRdb recomputed calls from the 5' RACE reads with MiXCR, one row per CDR3 protein. The data show under 250,000 distinct CDR3 sequences, more than 9.5% seen once. These records were also assigned to another study, of yellow fever vaccine responses in identical twins.

Sequenced material: memory (CD45RO+) T cells sorted from blood. These TCRs come from a woman aged 18-35 years in good health. Each CDR3 is given with its conserved first and last residue. The D gene is left open where the match is weak. The size field is filled for only some rows; it gives once, few, many or a size class.

V: TRBV6-2/TRBV6-3; size: many; D: TRBD2; J: TRBJ2-3; CDR3: CASQVAGGPGTQYF; DNA: TGTGCCAGCCAGGTAGCGGGAGGGCCGGGTACGCAGTATTTT
V: TRBV5-1; size: .; D: .; J: TRBJ2-3; CDR3: CASSEDLADTQYF; DNA: TGCGCCAGCAGCGAGGATTTGGCAGATACGCAGTATTTT
V: TRBV7-2; size: .; D: .; J: TRBJ2-7; CDR3: CASSLGWDLITYEQYF; DNA: TGTGCCAGCAGCTTAGGGTGGGACTTAATCACCTACGAGCAGTACTTC
V: TRBV7-6; size: few; D: TRBD2; J: TRBJ2-3; CDR3: CASSSTSATDTQYF; DNA: TGTGCCAGCAGCTCCACTAGCGCCACAGATACGCAGTATTTT
V: TRBV12-5; size: once; D: .; J: TRBJ2-1; CDR3: CASGTHNEQFF; DNA: TGTGCTAGTGGTACACACAATGAGCAGTTCTTC
V: TRBV6-2/TRBV6-3; size: .; D: TRBD2; J: TRBJ2-1; CDR3: CASIPGLADSSYNEQFF; DNA: TGTGCCAGCATTCCGGGACTAGCGGACAGCTCCTACAATGAGCAGTTCTTC
V: TRBV5-1; size: many; D: .; J: TRBJ2-7; CDR3: CASSLVQGHPYEQYF; DNA: TGCGCCAGCAGCTTGGTACAGGGACATCCCTACGAGCAGTACTTC
V: TRBV20-1; size: few; D: .; J: TRBJ2-1; CDR3: CSARAGSSYNEQFF; DNA: TGCAGTGCTAGAGCCGGGTCTTCCTACAATGAGCAGTTCTTC
V: TRBV30; size: .; D: TRBD1; J: TRBJ1-1; CDR3: CAWSSGTGPFEAFF; DNA: TGTGCCTGGAGCTCCGGGACAGGGCCTTTTGAAGCTTTCTTT
V: TRBV20-1; size: many; D: .; J: TRBJ2-7; CDR3: CSASPIGKQYF; DNA: TGCAGTGCTAGCCCCATCGGTAAGCAGTACTTC